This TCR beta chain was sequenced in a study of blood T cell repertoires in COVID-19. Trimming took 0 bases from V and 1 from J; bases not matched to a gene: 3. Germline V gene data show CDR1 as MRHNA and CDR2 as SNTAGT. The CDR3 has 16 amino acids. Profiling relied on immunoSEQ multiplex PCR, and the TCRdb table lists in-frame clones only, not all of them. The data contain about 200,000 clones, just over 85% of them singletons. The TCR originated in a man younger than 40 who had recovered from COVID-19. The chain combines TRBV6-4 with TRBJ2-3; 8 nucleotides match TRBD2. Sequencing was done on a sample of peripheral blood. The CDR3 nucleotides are TGTGCCAGCAGTGACTCAGCGGGGGCCGGCACAGATACGCAGTATTTT. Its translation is CASSDSAGAGTDTQYF.